The 22 T cell receptor beta chains given below trace back to one sample, sequenced in a study of human T cells and chemical hapten exposure. Time point defined: patch test 1, 2 weeks after DPC sensitization. This sample's treatment: therapeutic diphenylcyclopropenone sensitization with weekly scalp DPC. The template was total RNA from unfractionated whole blood. In TCRdb, the RACE reads were re-called with MiXCR into one record per CDR3 protein. Of some 38,000 distinct CDR3 sequences in the sample, more than 6% are singletons; the top ten hold around 10%. The material sequenced was whole blood, taken in connection with sensitization to the hapten diphenylcyclopropenone (DPC). The receptors were sampled from a woman in her 30s with alopecia areata. Some clones in this sample may be carry-over from other donors' samples.

About this clonotype: At one end, the junction sequence differs from germline, possibly due to a read error. The chain links TRBV6-2 or TRBV6-3 to TRBJ2-3, with 7 bases lining up with TRBD1. Germline V lookup: CDR1 MNHEY, CDR2 SVGEGT. This CDR3 comprises 13 residues. This CDR3 is CAGRDRTADTQYF. CDR3 sequence (DNA): TGTGCCGGCAGGGACAGAACCGCAGATACGCAGTATTTT.

This clonotype was seen repeatedly, ten times or more. The chain recombines TRBV6-2 or TRBV6-3 with TRBJ1-1; D might be TRBD1 (5 bases). CDR1 MNHEY and CDR2 SVGEGT come from the germline V gene. This CDR3 contains 13 residues. V gave up 1 base and J gave up 5 bases, with 8 bases separating them. CDR3 nucleotides: TGTGCCAGCAGTTACTTCAGGGATACTGAAGCTTTCTTT. Its protein is CASSYFRDTEAFF.

This clonotype was detected only a few times. The genes are TRBV5-1 and TRBJ2-2, with D unresolved. The length of the CDR3 is 15 residues. Trimming removed 1 base at V and 3 bases at J, with 10 bases between. The germline V gene encodes CDR1 SGHRS and CDR2 YFSETQ. The CDR3 spells CASSLFERYTGELFF. The CDR3 coding sequence is TGCGCCAGCAGCTTGTTCGAAAGATACACCGGGGAGCTGTTTTTT.

The rearrangement links TRBV11-3 to TRBJ2-5, with 9 bases matching TRBD1. The V gene's germline CDR1 is SGHNT and CDR2 YENEEA. Trimming at V came to 5 bases and at J to 2 bases, leaving 6 bases not matched to a gene. The length of the CDR3 is 15 residues. CDR3: CASSPGTGPQETQYF. In DNA form, the CDR3 reads TGTGCCAGCAGCCCTGGGACAGGGCCTCAAGAGACCCAGTACTTC.

This clonotype was seen repeatedly, ten times or more. The chain carries TRBV5-1 and TRBJ2-6; D is unresolved. The V and J ends lost 2 bases and 2 bases respectively, with 8 bases between them. The CDR3 consists of 15 residues. Germline V gene data show CDR1 as SGHRS and CDR2 as YFSETQ. The CDR3 spells CASSLAATGANVLTF. The DNA of the CDR3 is TGCGCCAGCAGCTTAGCAGCCACTGGGGCCAACGTCCTGACTTTC.

This clonotype was counted a few times. CDR3 in amino acids: CASSLGQGVEAFF. For the CDR3, the DNA is TGTGCCAGCAGCCTGGGACAGGGTGTGGAAGCTTTCTTT. The rearrangement uses TRBV3-1 and TRBJ1-1; 9 nucleotides agree with TRBD1. J lost 8 bases, V lost 4 bases, and 5 bases had no gene match. The CDR3 loop spans 13 amino acids. CDR1 is LGHDT and CDR2 is YNNKEL in the germline V gene (reference sequence).

This clonotype has a count of ten or more. The chain links TRBV6-5 to TRBJ2-1; D may be TRBD1 (6 bases). With 5 bases removed from V and 13 bases from J, the gap between germline ends came to 21 bases. Germline loops: CDR1 MNHEY, CDR2 SVGAGI. The CDR3 has 14 residues. CDR3: CASSAPTGSRPQFF. CDR3 bases: TGTGCCAGCAGTGCACCCACAGGGTCCCGGCCTCAGTTCTTC.

The sample holds many counts of this clonotype. The V gene is TRBV7-6, the J gene TRBJ2-7; D may match TRBD1 or TRBD2 (6 bases each). Per the germline V gene, CDR1 is SGHVS and CDR2 is FNYEAQ. CDR3 length: 14 residues. Between the trimmed V and J ends, which lost 1 base and 7 bases, there was a span of 14 bases. In DNA form, the CDR3 reads TGTGCCAGCAGCTTAGTACAGGGCGGGGAAGAGCAGTACTTC. The encoded protein is CASSLVQGGEEQYF.

At least ten counts were recorded for this clonotype. This chain links TRBV20-1 with TRBJ2-7; D is ambiguous. V gave up 1 base and J gave up 4 bases, with 8 bases separating them. Germline V gene lookup returns CDR1 DFQATT and CDR2 SNEGSKA (reference sequence). This CDR3 spans 12 amino acids. The CDR3 reads CSARGQSYEQYF. As DNA, the CDR3 is TGCAGTGCTAGAGGCCAGTCGTACGAGCAGTACTTC.

This clonotype was detected a few times. The chain recombines TRBV7-2 with TRBJ2-5; 8 nucleotides align to TRBD2. The V gene end was trimmed by 1 base and the J gene end by 2 bases; junction bases not matched to a gene: 9. Germline loops: CDR1 SGHTA, CDR2 FQGNSA. The CDR3 length is 17 residues. Written as DNA, the CDR3 is TGTGCCAGCAGCTTAGGCGGCCTAGCGGGTATACAAGAGACCCAGTACTTC. This translates into CASSLGGLAGIQETQYF.

The rearrangement links TRBV27 to TRBJ2-7; 13 positions agree with TRBD2. In germline, CDR1 is MNHEY, CDR2 SMNVEV (reference sequence). The junction had 10 bases not matched to a gene; V was cut back by 5 bases and J by 6 bases. The CDR3 contains 16 residues. The CDR3 bases are TGTGCCAGCAGTCCACGGGGACTAGCGGGGCGGGGCGAGCAGTACTTC. Its translation: CASSPRGLAGRGEQYF.

This clonotype was picked up many times. This sequence joins TRBV3-1 and TRBJ2-3, with unresolved D. V was trimmed by 4 bases and J by 2 bases, leaving 7 bases between them. The V gene's germline CDR1 is LGHDT and CDR2 YNNKEL (reference sequence). The CDR3 loop spans 13 amino acids. CDR3 sequence (DNA): TGTGCCAGCAGCCCTCCCAACACAGATACGCAGTATTTT. It is translated as CASSPPNTDTQYF.

By share, this clonotype ranks as medium-sized (0.01 to 0.1%). The chain employs TRBV25-1 and TRBJ2-1; tentative D call: TRBD2 (7 bases). V was clipped by 5 bases and J by 8 bases, with 13 bases between them. This CDR3 region has 13 residues. Germline CDR1 and CDR2: MGHDK and SYGVNS. The CDR3: CASSTRGADEQFF. CDR3 nucleotides: TGTGCCAGCAGTACCCGGGGGGCTGATGAGCAGTTCTTC. Full variable domain (outside the CDR3, taken from reference TRBV25-1 and TRBJ2-1): EADIYQTPRYLVIGTGKKITLECSQTMGHDKMYWYQQDPGMELHLIHYSYGVNSTEKGDLSSESTVSRIRTEHFPLTLESARPSHTSQYLCASSTRGADEQFFGPGTRLTVL.

This clonotype was counted only a few times. This chain uses TRBV4-2 with TRBJ2-3, with 10 bases lining up with TRBD1. This CDR3 is built from 19 residues. Germline loops: CDR1 LGHNA, CDR2 YNFKEQ. Germline trimming cut 4 bases from V and 1 base from J; bases unmatched to any gene: 14. The chain's CDR3 is CASSRPAGTGEGGTDTQYF. The CDR3 DNA is TGTGCCAGCAGCCGACCAGCTGGGACAGGGGAGGGTGGCACAGATACGCAGTATTTT.

The CDR3 is CASSANRVGENQPQHF. Here the CDR3 DNA reads TGTGCCAGCAGTGCCAACAGGGTTGGGGAAAATCAGCCCCAGCATTTT. V usage is TRBV28 and J usage is TRBJ1-5; TRBD1 might be the D (6 bases). This CDR3 is 16 amino acids long. Deletions cut 5 bases from V and 4 bases from J, with 18 bases between. Germline CDR1 is MDHEN and CDR2 is SYDVKM. Full variable domain (outside the CDR3, taken from reference TRBV28 and TRBJ1-5): DVKVTQSSRYLVKRTGEKVFLECVQDMDHENMFWYRQDPGLGLRLIYFSYDVKMKEKGDIPEGYSVSREKKERFSLILESASTNQTSMYLCASSANRVGENQPQHFGDGTRLSIL.

A few counts support this clonotype. The rearrangement joins TRBV6-5 to TRBJ1-6, with D unclear. The ends were cut back, 0 bases at V and 0 bases at J, with 6 bases in the middle. The germline gives CDR1 MNHEY, CDR2 SVGAGI. This CDR3 contains 16 residues. The CDR3 DNA reads as TGTGCCAGCAGTTACTCGCCGAGCTCCTATAATTCACCCCTCCACTTT. This sequence encodes CASSYSPSSYNSPLHF.

This clonotype was observed at least ten times. The chain carries TRBV29-1 and TRBJ1-1, with 7 bases fitting TRBD1. With V trimmed by 7 bases and J by 2 bases, 4 bases remained unmatched. CDR1 and CDR2 from the germline V gene are SQVTM and ANQGSEA. The CDR3 runs 12 residues. The CDR3 here is CSAGTANTEAFF. CDR3 sequence (DNA): TGCAGCGCCGGGACAGCCAACACTGAAGCTTTCTTT.

The chain uses TRBV28 and TRBJ1-6, with 9 bases that match TRBD1. Germline V gene data show CDR1 as MDHEN and CDR2 as SYDVKM. After removal of 5 bases from V and 10 bases from J, the junction contained 9 bases not matched to a gene. The CDR3 extends over 15 amino acids. CDR3 in DNA: TGTGCCAGCAGTGCCTCCGGGACAGGGCTCTCACCCCTCCACTTT. It codes for CASSASGTGLSPLHF.

This clonotype was seen many times. This sequence joins TRBV4-2 and TRBJ2-3, with TRBD2 matching over 15 bases. The germline gives CDR1 LGHNA, CDR2 YNFKEQ. This CDR3 region has 16 residues. The J segment lost 4 bases and the V segment lost 4 bases, leaving 3 bases of the junction unmatched. CDR3 DNA sequence: TGTGCCAGCAGCCCTGGACTAGCGGGGGGGCCAGATACGCAGTATTTT. The encoded protein is CASSPGLAGGPDTQYF.

The chain is built from TRBV12-3 or TRBV12-4 and TRBJ2-3, with D hard to call. With 3 bases removed from V and 6 bases from J, the gap between germline ends came to 4 bases. This CDR3 is built from 11 residues. The CDR3 loop is CASSFRDTQYF. The CDR3 region has the DNA TGTGCCAGCAGTTTCCGGGATACGCAGTATTTT.

At least ten counts were recorded for this clonotype. The V and J genes are TRBV24-1 and TRBJ1-4; 9 positions agree with TRBD1. Germline V gene lookup returns CDR1 KGHDR and CDR2 SFDVKD. This CDR3 region has 16 residues. V shed 1 base and J 6 bases; nucleotides not matched to a gene: 5. The CDR3 loop is CATSDFARTGDEKLFF. The CDR3 DNA reads as TGTGCCACCAGTGATTTTGCCCGGACAGGGGATGAAAAACTGTTTTTT.

This clonotype was detected many times. The chain employs TRBV2 and TRBJ1-5; 9 bases match TRBD1. V lost 6 bases, J lost 1 base, and 4 bases stayed unmatched. From germline, CDR1 is SNHLY and CDR2 FYNNEI. The CDR3 runs to 15 residues. The CDR3 nucleotides read TGTGCCAGCAGACAGGGGACAGGGAGCAATCAGCCCCAGCATTTT. Its translation: CASRQGTGSNQPQHF.